The subject of this entry is one T cell receptor beta chain. The record originates from a study of blood T cell repertoires in COVID-19. Study-wide background: Material from acute and convalescent COVID-19 was sourced from the United States, Italy and Spain. PBMCs, B-cell-depleted T cells, or T cells provided the cDNA or gDNA that made up the material.

TCRdb's copy holds only in-frame clones and misses some; the assay was immunoSEQ multiplex PCR. Of roughly 70,000 clones in the sample, around 90% are singletons; the top ten hold around 14%. Germline-derived CDR1 and CDR2 are SGHTA and FQGNSA. The V and J ends lost 5 bases and 10 bases, in that order; junction bases with no gene match: 11. This CDR3 is 15 amino acids long. The TCR sequence derives from a human donor with active COVID-19. The donor label of this sample is uncertain. The sample was peripheral blood. The chain links TRBV7-2 to TRBJ1-4, with 9 bases that match TRBD1. In nucleotides, the CDR3 is TGTGCCAGCAGCGACCGGGACAGGGAGAAAGGAAAACTGTTTTTT. Translating gives CASSDRDREKGKLFF. Complete variable domain (other parts from reference TRBV7-2 and TRBJ1-4): GAGVSQSPSNKVTEKGKDVELRCDPISGHTALYWYRQSLGQGLEFLIYFQGNSAPDKSGLPSDRFSAERTGGSVSTLTIQRTQQEDSAVYLCASSDRDREKGKLFFGSGTQLSVL.